This T cell receptor beta chain was sequenced during a study of identical twins. In every case, the donor was a healthy Caucasian. A universal primer site arose from template switching, and cDNA bore unique molecular identifiers. TCRdb re-called the 5' RACE reads with MiXCR, one entry per CDR3 protein. The sample contains about 720,000 distinct CDR3 sequences, 8.6% of which appear only once. CDR1 and CDR2 from the germline V gene are SGHRS and YFSETQ. V lost 6 bases to trimming and J lost 4 bases, with 16 bases between them. CDR3 length equals 14 residues. The same sample was also studied in work on yellow fever vaccine responses in identical twins.

Sequenced input: PBMCs. This rearrangement joins TRBV5-1 to TRBJ2-5; D perhaps matches TRBD1 (6 bases). This TCR was recovered from a woman under 30 in good health. CDR3 loop: CASTRLGAGETQYF. CDR3 bases: TGCGCCAGCACTAGGTTGGGGGCCGGAGAGACCCAGTACTTC. The full variable domain, its missing parts supplied by reference TRBV5-1 and TRBJ2-5, is KAGVTQTPRYLIKTRGQQVTLSCSPISGHRSVSWYQQTPGQGLQFLFEYFSETQRNKGNFPGRFSGRQFSNSRSEMNVSTLELGDSALYLCASTRLGAGETQYFGPGTRLLVL.